This T cell receptor (beta chain) is drawn from a study of blood T cell repertoires in COVID-19. The CDR3 is 13 amino acids. The V end was cut by 4 bases, the J end by 8 bases, with 13 bases between. Germline loops: CDR1 SGHRS, CDR2 YFSETQ. Produced via immunoSEQ multiplex PCR; TCRdb's table is partial and in-frame only. The top ten hold around 13% of the sample, which has roughly 80,000 clones, more than 75% seen once. The sequencing input was peripheral blood. The chain combines TRBV5-1 with TRBJ2-1, with D tentatively TRBD2 (5 bases). This sequence was found in a woman aged 70-85 years with acute or convalescent COVID-19. The CDR3 is CASSRGGSDEQFF. The CDR3 nucleotides are TGCGCCAGCAGCCGCGGTGGGAGCGATGAGCAGTTCTTC.